This T cell receptor beta chain was observed in a study of identifying expanded T cells in peripheral blood. The table came from immunoSEQ multiplex PCR; TCRdb's copy has only in-frame clones and leaves some out. This table holds approximately 100,000 clones, approximately 90% found once. The CDR3 is 16 residues long. Germline values: CDR1 SGHVS, CDR2 FNYEAQ. With V trimmed by 1 base and J by 4 bases, 3 bases remained unmatched. The chain is built from TRBV7-6 and TRBJ2-1; 11 bases fit TRBD2. This receptor was taken from a person aged 18 to 69 in good health. Source material: blood. The CDR3 bases are TGTGCCAGCAGCTTAGGAGTAGCGGGGGGGTACAATGAGCAGTTCTTC. Protein sequence: CASSLGVAGGYNEQFF.